These T cell receptor beta chains were read from a single sample in a study of blood T cells in healthy people across ages. TCRdb reprocessed the 5' RACE reads via MiXCR and lists one record per CDR3 protein. The data show 700,000 or so distinct CDR3 sequences, roughly 20% seen once. The material sequenced was blood. The receptors were sampled from a man in his 70s in good health. Each CDR3 is given without its conserved first and last residue.

v_call	j_call	cdr3_aa
TRBV20-1	TRBJ1-4	SARHQDIFEKLF
TRBV13	TRBJ1-6	ASSTWTGNSPLH
TRBV6-2/TRBV6-3	TRBJ2-3	ASSSGVPQY
TRBV6-5	TRBJ2-7	ASSRKSSYEQY
TRBV6-6	TRBJ2-1	ASSYPLSNEQF
TRBV28	TRBJ1-2	ASTNRAYFGYT
TRBV7-2	TRBJ1-4	ASSLGQGIKLF
TRBV27	TRBJ1-1	ASSLLTGGARGTEAF
TRBV7-9	TRBJ2-7	ASSSLEPDSTYEQY
TRBV29-1	TRBJ2-5	SVLSGEETQY